A single sample is the source of the 4 T cell receptor beta chains below, sequenced in a study of blood T cells in healthy people across ages. Primers used in a second PCR of about 6 to 11 cycles were a sample-barcoded 5' primer and a J-beta primer mix. TCRdb analysed the 5' RACE reads with MiXCR anew, one entry per CDR3 protein. The table lists under 1,000,000 distinct CDR3 sequences, roughly 46% of them singletons. Sample: blood. The source is an elderly man in good health.

The chain recombines TRBV28 with TRBJ2-5; 8 bases fit TRBD1. Looked up from germline, CDR1 is MDHEN and CDR2 is SYDVKM. The CDR3 is made up of 16 amino acids. Trimming cost V 2 bases and J 3 bases; bases outside gene matches: 8. CDR3 coding DNA: TGTGCCAGCAGTTTAGTCGGGACAGGTACCGAAGAGACCCAGTACTTC. This translates into CASSLVGTGTEETQYF.

The rearrangement links TRBV4-2 to TRBJ1-2, with D possibly TRBD1 on 5 matching bases. CDR1 is LGHNA, CDR2 YNFKEQ, per germline. The CDR3 spans 14 residues. The V end was cut by 1 base, the J end by 4 bases, with 10 bases between. This chain's CDR3 is CASSQVGTSYGYTF. In nucleotides, the CDR3 is TGTGCCAGCAGCCAAGTAGGGACTAGCTATGGCTACACCTTC.

Turning to this clonotype: This may be a read error, as it is one base from a much larger clone. The V and J genes are TRBV6-6 and TRBJ2-1; D is ambiguous. The CDR3 is made up of 14 amino acids. V shed 0 bases and J shed 0 bases, with 3 bases lying between them. CDR1 MNHNY and CDR2 SVGAGI come from the germline V gene (reference sequence). DNA for the CDR3: TGTGCCAGCAGTTACTCGAGCTCCTACAATGAGCAGTTCTTC. This sequence encodes CASSYSSSYNEQFF.

This clonotype was picked up a small number of times. This chain uses TRBV7-3 with TRBJ2-7, with 11 bases matching TRBD2. Germline-derived CDR1 and CDR2 are SGHTA and FQGTGA. This CDR3 spans 15 amino acids. Trimming cost V 3 bases and J 4 bases; bases outside gene matches: 5. In nucleotides, the CDR3 is TGTGCCAGCAGCTTGGATAGCGGGAGGGCTTACGAGCAGTACTTC. Translating gives CASSLDSGRAYEQYF. Combining the CDR3 with reference TRBV7-3 and TRBJ2-7 gives the whole variable domain GAGVSQTPSNKVTEKGKYVELRCDPISGHTALYWYRQSLGQGPEFLIYFQGTGAADDSGLPNDRFFAVRPEGSVSTLKIQRTERGDSAVYLCASSLDSGRAYEQYFGPGTRLTVT.